This T cell receptor (beta chain) emerged from a study of T-cell reconstitution after alpha-beta-depleted transplantation in children. The study's findings and limits: T-cell numbers and diversity one year post-transplant derived largely from freshly generated T cells. TCRbeta diversity was high at day 60 in some patients (a result of surviving recipient T cells and thymic progenitors).

This clonotype has at least ten counts. Antigen unknown. For TCRbeta, the library was prepared with unique molecular identifiers. One entry per CDR3 protein, called by TCRdb with MiXCR from the PCR reads. The sample shows about 980,000 distinct CDR3 sequences, 25% to 30% of them seen only once. CDR3 length equals 14 residues. J was trimmed by 0 bases and V by 5 bases; bases with no gene match: 3. The chain links TRBV12-3 or TRBV12-4 to TRBJ2-7; 8 positions agree with TRBD2. The sequenced sample was PBMCs, mostly from graft donor cells, obtained 360 days after TCRalphabeta/CD19-depleted stem cell transplant. The receptor was isolated from a boy under two years old who had a stem cell transplant for SCID, so the T cells may come from the graft donor. The CDR3 DNA follows: TGTGCCAGCAGTCACGGGACTAGCTCCTACGAGCAGTACTTC. Protein product: CASSHGTSSYEQYF.